These 10 T cell receptor beta chains share one sample of origin, sequenced in a study of T cell repertoires in cytomegalovirus infection. Their recognized antigens are unknown. MiXCR, applied by TCRdb to the reads, yields one record per CDR3 protein. The sample records roughly 150,000 distinct CDR3 sequences, less than 25% being singletons. The sample consisted of CD8+ T cells from cultured PBMCs, taken from culture after CMV antigen stimulation. The receptors stem from a human donor in good health (CMV status not recorded). Some clones in this sample may be carry-over from other donors' samples.

The DNA of the CDR3 is TGTGCCAGCAGTTTAAACAGGGCCTCGGGAGCTTTCTTT. It codes for CASSLNRASGAFF. The genes are TRBV27 and TRBJ1-1; perhaps TRBD1 as D (6 bases). V was trimmed by 2 bases and J by 10 bases, leaving 14 bases between them. The CDR3 is 13 amino acids. Germline CDR1 MNHEY, CDR2 SMNVEV (reference sequence).

This clonotype was picked up a small number of times. J is TRBJ2-5 and V is TRBV27; a possible D gene is TRBD1 (6 bases). Germline V gene lookup returns CDR1 MNHEY and CDR2 SMNVEV (reference sequence). The CDR3 extends over 14 amino acids. Trimming took off 2 bases at V and 3 bases at J, with 10 bases between the two ends. The CDR3 region is CASSLLAGEETQYF. CDR3 in DNA: TGTGCCAGCAGTTTACTGGCAGGGGAAGAGACCCAGTACTTC.

This chain joins TRBV7-6 and TRBJ2-7; possibly TRBD2 for D (6 bases). This CDR3 comprises 13 residues. Germline CDR1 reads SGHVS; CDR2 reads FNYEAQ. Trimming pared 3 bases from V and 3 bases from J, leaving 9 bases between. The CDR3 loop reads CASSFGEDYEQYF. As DNA, the CDR3 is TGTGCCAGCAGCTTTGGGGAGGACTACGAGCAGTACTTC. Drawing the rest from reference TRBV7-6 and TRBJ2-7, the complete variable domain is GAGVSQSPRYKVTKRGQDVALRCDPISGHVSLYWYRQALGQGPEFLTYFNYEAQQDKSGLPNDRFSAERPEGSISTLTIQRTEQRDSAMYRCASSFGEDYEQYFGPGTRLTVT.

This clonotype showed up just a few times. The CDR3 reads CASSYLGLDSQYF. The CDR3, as DNA: TGTGCCAGCAGTTACCTCGGACTAGATTCCCAGTACTTC. V is TRBV6-6 and J is TRBJ2-5; TRBD2 matches at 7 bases. Trimming at V came to 2 bases and at J to 9 bases, leaving 6 bases not matched to a gene. The CDR3 extends over 13 amino acids. Germline assignment: CDR1 MNHNY and CDR2 SVGAGI (reference sequence).

V is TRBV19 and J is TRBJ1-5; possibly TRBD1 for D (5 bases). Trimming took off 7 bases at V and 3 bases at J, with 13 bases between the two ends. Germline CDR1 is LNHDA and CDR2 is SQIVND (reference sequence). There are 14 residues in the CDR3. DNA for the CDR3: TGTGCCAGTACCTTGGGGGGGGACAATCAGCCCCAGCATTTT. Protein product: CASTLGGDNQPQHF.

This rearrangement joins TRBV5-6 to TRBJ2-2, with 9 bases identical to TRBD1. V lost 0 bases and J lost 7; bases outside the gene matches: 10. The CDR3 covers 17 residues. Germline-derived CDR1 and CDR2 are SGHDT and YYEEEE. The CDR3 loop reads CASSLADGTGLIGELFF. The CDR3 DNA is TGTGCCAGCAGCTTGGCTGACGGGACAGGGTTGATCGGGGAGCTGTTTTTT.

The chain links TRBV5-6 to TRBJ2-7; no clear D. CDR3 length equals 17 residues. CDR1 is SGHDT, CDR2 YYEEEE, per germline. V was shortened by 4 bases and J by 3 bases, with 23 bases between the two germline ends. The CDR3 reads CASSRFNPVRVDYEQYF. The CDR3 nucleotides are TGTGCCAGCAGCCGCTTCAACCCTGTCCGGGTTGACTACGAGCAGTACTTC.

This clonotype was found a few times. The V gene is TRBV7-9, the J gene TRBJ1-6; D uncertain. This CDR3 spans 14 amino acids. Germline assignment: CDR1 SEHNR and CDR2 FQNEAQ (reference sequence). The V gene lost 5 bases and the J gene lost 7 bases, with 12 bases spanning the gap. The CDR3 loop is CASSPGIGNSPLHF. CDR3 DNA sequence: TGTGCCAGCAGCCCCGGTATAGGGAATTCACCCCTCCACTTT.

By its share, this clonotype is medium-sized (0.01 to 0.1%). V gene TRBV6-5 combines with J gene TRBJ2-7, with 9 bases lining up with TRBD2. The CDR3 consists of 16 residues. With 5 bases clipped from V and 0 bases from J, the junction kept 8 bases outside the gene matches. The germline V gene has CDR1 MNHEY and CDR2 SVGAGI. CDR3 in DNA: TGTGCCAGCAGTCTATCGACTAGCGGACTCTCCTACGAGCAGTACTTC. The encoded protein is CASSLSTSGLSYEQYF.

As concerns this clonotype: One end of the junction varies from germline; a read error may be responsible. CDR3 amino acids: CEAGRDSSNTEAFF. CDR3 DNA sequence: TGCGAAGCAGGGAGGGACAGCTCGAACACTGAAGCTTTCTTT. This rearrangement joins TRBV27 to TRBJ1-1; 7 positions match TRBD1. Germline V gene data show CDR1 as MNHEY and CDR2 as SMNVEV (reference sequence). The CDR3 contains 14 residues.